Following are 30 T cell receptor beta chains from one sample sequenced in a study of shared clonotypes between healthy human individuals. Using immunoSEQ multiplex PCR, the repertoire was profiled, and TCRdb retains in-frame clones only, with some absent. The table shows roughly 2 million clones, with nearly 97% occurring only once. The source material was naive CD4+ T cells sorted from blood. Subset indicated: CD45RA+ positively selected. Receptors were obtained from a man between 18 and 29 years old in good health.

The chain carries TRBV7-2 and TRBJ2-5; the match to TRBD2 covers 8 bases. Germline CDR1 and CDR2: SGHTA and FQGNSA. There are 15 residues in the CDR3. The ends lost 3 bases at V and 4 bases at J; junction bases unmatched: 7. Written as DNA, the CDR3 is TGTGCCAGCAGCTTTAGCAGCGGGAGATCAGAGACCCAGTACTTC. Protein sequence: CASSFSSGRSETQYF.

This chain joins TRBV25-1 and TRBJ1-1; D call uncertain. The CDR3 extends over 14 amino acids. Germline values: CDR1 MGHDK, CDR2 SYGVNS. Trimming cost V 6 bases and J 7 bases, with 18 bases left between them. This CDR3 is CASSGRMVGSEAFF. The CDR3 nucleotides are TGTGCCAGCAGCGGCCGGATGGTAGGGAGTGAAGCTTTCTTT.

The gene calls are TRBV5-4 and TRBJ1-1; D perhaps matches TRBD1 (5 bases). Germline assignment: CDR1 SGHNT and CDR2 YYREEE (reference sequence). This CDR3 has 14 residues. V lost 0 bases and J lost 6, with 12 bases in between. The CDR3 spells CASSLGGFVAEAFF. In DNA, the CDR3 is TGTGCCAGCAGCTTGGGGGGGTTTGTCGCTGAAGCTTTCTTT. The whole variable domain, filled in from reference TRBV5-4 and TRBJ1-1, reads ETGVTQSPTHLIKTRGQQVTLRCSSQSGHNTVSWYQQALGQGPQFIFQYYREEENGRGNFPPRFSGLQFPNYSSELNVNALELDDSALYLCASSLGGFVAEAFFGQGTRLTVV.

CDR3: CASSLRRGFYNEQFF. The CDR3 DNA reads as TGCGCCAGCAGCTTAAGAAGGGGCTTCTACAATGAGCAGTTCTTC. V is TRBV5-1 and J is TRBJ2-1; D possibly corresponds to TRBD1 (5 bases). From germline, CDR1 is SGHRS and CDR2 YFSETQ. The CDR3 totals 15 residues. V lost 2 bases and J lost 3, with 12 bases in between. Drawing the rest from reference TRBV5-1 and TRBJ2-1, the complete variable domain is KAGVTQTPRYLIKTRGQQVTLSCSPISGHRSVSWYQQTPGQGLQFLFEYFSETQRNKGNFPGRFSGRQFSNSRSEMNVSTLELGDSALYLCASSLRRGFYNEQFFGPGTRLTVL.

The CDR3 DNA reads as TGTGCCAGCAGTGTTAGGGCAGGAGAGCAGTACTTC. Amino acid sequence: CASSVRAGEQYF. V usage is TRBV6-1 and J usage is TRBJ2-7; no reliable D call. Deletions cut 4 bases from V and 7 bases from J, with 11 bases between. This CDR3 is 12 amino acids long. Germline loops: CDR1 MNHNS, CDR2 SASEGT.

The chain joins TRBV4-3 to TRBJ1-5, with D unresolved. V was trimmed by 0 bases and J by 7 bases, leaving 10 bases between them. The CDR3 loop spans 14 amino acids. CDR1 and CDR2 from the germline V gene are LGHNA and YSLEER. CDR3 protein: CASSQDWGSQPQHF. For the CDR3, the DNA is TGCGCCAGCAGCCAAGATTGGGGTTCGCAGCCCCAGCATTTT.

The rearrangement links TRBV10-2 to TRBJ2-3; no firm D call. Germline V lookup: CDR1 WSHSY, CDR2 SAAADI. The CDR3 has 12 residues. The germline V and J ends were trimmed by 3 bases and 5 bases, with 6 bases remaining between them. CDR3 DNA sequence: TGCGCCAGCAGTGATTTCCTAGATACGCAGTATTTT. Protein: CASSDFLDTQYF.

This rearrangement joins TRBV28 to TRBJ1-2; 7 positions agree with TRBD1. Unmatched junction bases numbered 17, after V lost 8 bases and J lost 8 bases. Germline-derived CDR1 and CDR2 are MDHEN and SYDVKM. The CDR3 runs 15 residues. In DNA, the CDR3 is TGTGCCAGCTCCACAACGGGGTGGCAGGGGGTAGGCTACACCTTC. Translation gives CASSTTGWQGVGYTF.

This chain connects TRBV30 to TRBJ1-2; D is perhaps TRBD1 (6 bases). The CDR3 extends over 13 amino acids. Germline CDR1 is GTSNPN and CDR2 is SVGIG (reference sequence). V dropped 4 bases and J dropped 8 bases, with 17 bases sitting between them. CDR3: CAWTPRAGEGYTF. The DNA of the CDR3 is TGTGCCTGGACCCCCCGGGCAGGGGAAGGCTACACCTTC.

The chain recombines TRBV19 with TRBJ1-5, with 7 bases matching TRBD1. V was pared by 4 bases and J by 0 bases, with 6 bases of the junction left unmatched. The CDR3 is made up of 16 amino acids. Germline-derived CDR1 and CDR2 are LNHDA and SQIVND (reference sequence). The CDR3 spells CASSSVDRNSNQPQHF. CDR3 DNA sequence: TGTGCCAGTAGTAGCGTGGACAGGAATAGCAATCAGCCCCAGCATTTT.

The V gene is TRBV7-9, the J gene TRBJ2-7; D is possibly TRBD1 or TRBD2 (7 bases each). This CDR3 region has 16 residues. In germline, CDR1 is SEHNR, CDR2 FQNEAQ (reference sequence). Trimming pared 5 bases from V and 3 bases from J, leaving 20 bases between. The CDR3 region has the DNA TGTGCCAGCAGCGAGACGACAGGGAGGGCGAACTACGAGCAGTACTTC. It is translated as CASSETTGRANYEQYF.

The chain combines TRBV5-1 with TRBJ2-3; no definite D call. Trimming cost V 10 bases and J 0 bases, with 18 bases left between them. CDR3 length: 15 amino acids. Germline CDR1 is SGHRS and CDR2 is YFSETQ. CDR3 sequence reads: CASRPQTASTDTQYF. CDR3 coding DNA: TGCGCCTCCCGCCCACAAACTGCTAGCACAGATACGCAGTATTTT.

The chain has TRBV11-2 and TRBJ1-3; D remains ambiguous. V lost 5 bases and J lost 0, with 8 bases in between. The germline V gene encodes CDR1 SGHAT and CDR2 FQNNGV. The CDR3 consists of 14 residues. The CDR3 loop is CASSRVSSGNTIYF. The CDR3 nucleotides are TGTGCCAGCAGCCGAGTCAGCTCTGGAAACACCATATATTTT.

This chain joins TRBV28 and TRBJ1-6; D might be TRBD1 (5 bases). Trimming shortened V by 7 bases and J by 5 bases, and 15 bases separated the two germline ends. Germline lookup yields CDR1 MDHEN and CDR2 SYDVKM. The CDR3 totals 15 residues. In DNA form, the CDR3 reads TGTGCCAGCATTGAGGGGTTGGGGAATAATTCACCCCTCCACTTT. This translates into CASIEGLGNNSPLHF.

Note on this clone: Other DNA sequences of this sample code for an identical CDR3. V usage is TRBV30 and J usage is TRBJ2-3, with 8 bases matching TRBD2. The CDR3 extends over 15 amino acids. Germline V gene data show CDR1 as GTSNPN and CDR2 as SVGIG (reference sequence). V lost 2 bases to trimming and J lost 2 bases; unmatched junction nucleotides: 6. CDR3 in amino acids: CAWSRLAGLTDTQYF. Here the CDR3 DNA reads TGTGCCTGGAGTCGTTTAGCGGGGCTCACAGATACGCAGTATTTT.

Regarding this clone: This sample also contains other DNA sequences that code for the same CDR3. V gene TRBV7-2 combines with J gene TRBJ2-3; 11 bases fit TRBD2. Germline V gene lookup returns CDR1 SGHTA and CDR2 FQGNSA. Losses at the gene ends were 6 bases for V and 3 bases for J; bases not matched to a gene: 2. The CDR3 extends over 14 amino acids. The CDR3 DNA follows: TGTGCCAGCAGGAGGACTAGCGGGACAGATACGCAGTATTTT. It encodes CASRRTSGTDTQYF.

This clone came up once. The V gene is TRBV4-3, the J gene TRBJ1-2; D gene uncertain. Germline lookup yields CDR1 LGHNA and CDR2 YSLEER. V was clipped by 3 bases and J by 2 bases, with 13 bases between them. The CDR3 consists of 15 residues. The CDR3 loop is CASSQRVTENYGYTF. The CDR3 DNA follows: TGCGCCAGCAGCCAGAGGGTAACAGAAAACTATGGCTACACCTTC.

The J gene is TRBJ2-1, the V gene TRBV18; 7 positions agree with TRBD1. The CDR3 is 16 amino acids. The V segment lost 3 bases and the J segment 2 bases; nucleotides outside the gene matches: 7. CDR1 is KGHSH, CDR2 LQKENI, per germline. The CDR3 DNA follows: TGTGCCAGCTCACCCCGGTGGACAGGAGCCTACAATGAGCAGTTCTTC. This sequence encodes CASSPRWTGAYNEQFF.

Note on this clone: Other DNA sequences in the same sample also yield this CDR3. This chain connects TRBV5-1 to TRBJ2-6, with D unresolved. CDR3 length: 13 amino acids. V was clipped by 5 bases and J by 0 bases, with 3 bases between them. From germline, CDR1 is SGHRS and CDR2 YFSETQ. In DNA, the CDR3 is TGCGCCAGCAGAGGCTCTGGGGCCAACGTCCTGACTTTC. It specifies CASRGSGANVLTF.

This clone came up once. The gene calls are TRBV5-1 and TRBJ2-7; the D gene is possibly TRBD2 (6 bases). The CDR3 runs 16 residues. The germline V gene encodes CDR1 SGHRS and CDR2 YFSETQ. Trimming cost V 4 bases and J 5 bases, with 22 bases left between them. DNA for the CDR3: TGCGCCAGCAGCCCTGGAGGGTCGGGTAAGGTCAACGAGCAGTACTTC. Translation gives CASSPGGSGKVNEQYF.

The gene calls are TRBV5-6 and TRBJ1-4; TRBD1 matches at 10 bases. V was pared by 8 bases and J by 10 bases, with 11 bases of the junction left unmatched. This CDR3 is 14 amino acids long. Per the germline V gene, CDR1 is SGHDT and CDR2 is YYEEEE. In DNA form, the CDR3 reads TGTGCCAGTGATTCCGGGACAGGGGCCGGAAAACTGTTTTTT. This codes for CASDSGTGAGKLFF.

This chain connects TRBV11-2 to TRBJ1-6, with D perhaps TRBD1 (5 bases). Germline V CDR1 and CDR2: SGHAT, FQNNGV. This CDR3 comprises 18 residues. Trimming cost V 5 bases and J 1 base, with 18 bases left between them. The CDR3 loop is CASSAGGAEGSYNSPLHF. The DNA for the CDR3 is TGTGCCAGCAGCGCCGGTGGGGCAGAGGGATCCTATAATTCACCCCTCCACTTT.

The chain carries TRBV27 and TRBJ2-3, with 9 nucleotides matching TRBD2. This CDR3 region has 15 residues. Germline V CDR1 and CDR2: MNHEY, SMNVEV (reference sequence). With 5 bases clipped from V and 6 bases from J, the junction kept 9 bases outside the gene matches. CDR3 residues: CASSLAGSPGDTQYF. In DNA form, the CDR3 reads TGTGCCAGCAGTCTAGCGGGGTCACCGGGGGATACGCAGTATTTT.

The chain uses TRBV7-2 and TRBJ2-7, with D possibly TRBD1 on 6 matching bases. The ends were cut back, 3 bases at V and 1 base at J, with 13 bases in the middle. Germline assignment: CDR1 SGHTA and CDR2 FQGNSA. There are 15 residues in the CDR3. CDR3 DNA sequence: TGTGCCAGCAGCTTGCAGGCAGGACAGTCCTACGAGCAGTACTTC. Translated: CASSLQAGQSYEQYF.

To note about this clone: At the DNA level, this CDR3 is encoded by other sequences in the same sample as well. The V call is TRBV29-1, the J call TRBJ2-2; D gene ambiguous. CDR1 and CDR2 (germline): SQVTM, ANQGSEA. With 2 bases removed from V and 6 bases from J, the gap between germline ends came to 4 bases. CDR3 length: 11 amino acids. The DNA of the CDR3 is TGCAGCGTTGAATCACCCGGGGAGCTGTTTTTT. Amino acids: CSVESPGELFF.

This clone was seen just once. The V gene is TRBV28, the J gene TRBJ1-5, with 9 positions matching TRBD1. The CDR3 is made up of 15 amino acids. J gave up 7 bases and V 3 bases, and 7 bases lay outside the gene matches. CDR1 and CDR2 from the germline V gene are MDHEN and SYDVKM. The CDR3 here is CASSFTGGLEQPQHF. CDR3 nucleotides: TGTGCCAGCAGTTTCACAGGGGGCTTGGAACAGCCCCAGCATTTT.

In regard to this clone: A read error may produce the germline difference seen at one junction end. This sequence joins TRBV29-1 and TRBJ2-1, with a weak D call TRBD2 (6 bases). In germline, CDR1 is SQVTM, CDR2 ANQGSEA. The CDR3 has 11 amino acids. The CDR3 DNA follows: TGCAGCGTTGAAGAAAGGGACTGGGGGGTCTTC. Encoded protein: CSVEERDWGVF.

This clone was found once. CDR3: CASSDLRGGRNEQFF. The CDR3 DNA reads TGTGCCAGCAGTGACCTTCGGGGCGGGAGGAATGAGCAGTTCTTC. The chain couples TRBV6-4 to TRBJ2-1; 8 bases line up with TRBD2. V was pared by 2 bases and J by 7 bases, with 7 bases of the junction left unmatched. Germline V lookup: CDR1 MRHNA, CDR2 SNTAGT. The length of the CDR3 is 15 residues.

In nucleotides, the CDR3 is TGTGCCATCAGTGAGGGGTGGGCCGGGGAGCTGTTTTTT. It specifies CAISEGWAGELFF. The chain employs TRBV10-3 and TRBJ2-2, with D unclear. V shed 2 bases and J shed 6 bases, with 7 bases lying between them. The CDR3 sequence is 13 residues long. The germline V gene has CDR1 ENHRY and CDR2 SYGVKD.

V gene TRBV2 combines with J gene TRBJ2-7; TRBD2 matches 11 bases. V was pared by 1 base and J by 2 bases, with 4 bases of the junction left unmatched. Germline V CDR1 and CDR2: SNHLY, FYNNEI. The CDR3 runs 16 residues. CDR3 region: CASSEGLAGSTYEQYF. DNA of the CDR3: TGTGCCAGCAGTGAAGGACTAGCGGGAAGCACCTACGAGCAGTACTTC.